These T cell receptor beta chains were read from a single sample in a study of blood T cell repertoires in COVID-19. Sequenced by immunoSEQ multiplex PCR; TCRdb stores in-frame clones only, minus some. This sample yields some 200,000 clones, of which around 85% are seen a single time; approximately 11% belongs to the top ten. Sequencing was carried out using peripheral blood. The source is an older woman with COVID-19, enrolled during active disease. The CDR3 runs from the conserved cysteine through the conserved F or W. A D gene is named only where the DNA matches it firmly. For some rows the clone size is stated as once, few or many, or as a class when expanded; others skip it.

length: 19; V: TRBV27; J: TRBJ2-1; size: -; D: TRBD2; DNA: TGTGCCAGCAGTTTCTCCTTTCCTAGCGGGAGGAGAGGGGACAATGAGCAGTTCTTC; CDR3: CASSFSFPSGRRGDNEQFF
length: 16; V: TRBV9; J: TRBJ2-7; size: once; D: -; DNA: TGTGCCAGCAGCGTGGGACAAGTCCTTAGCTCCTACGAGCAGTACTTC; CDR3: CASSVGQVLSSYEQYF
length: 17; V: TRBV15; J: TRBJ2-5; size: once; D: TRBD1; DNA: TGTGCCACCAGCAGAGATCCGGCAGGGGGTGTACAAGAGACCCAGTACTTC; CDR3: CATSRDPAGGVQETQYF
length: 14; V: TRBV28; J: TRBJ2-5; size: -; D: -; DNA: TGTGCCAGCGGCCCGGCGTCAGGATCGAAGACCCAGTACTTC; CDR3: CASGPASGSKTQYF
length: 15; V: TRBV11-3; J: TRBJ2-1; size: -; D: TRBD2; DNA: TGTGCCAGCAGCTTTTCCCGGGAGGCATACAATGAGCAGTTCTTC; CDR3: CASSFSREAYNEQFF
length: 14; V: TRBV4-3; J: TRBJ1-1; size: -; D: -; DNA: TGCGCCAGCAGCCTAGGGGGAGGGTTCACTGAAGCTTTCTTT; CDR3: CASSLGGGFTEAFF
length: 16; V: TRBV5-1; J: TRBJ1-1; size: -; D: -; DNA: TGCGCCAGCAGCCCCCCCGGGGACTGGGTGAACACTGAAGCTTTCTTT; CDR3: CASSPPGDWVNTEAFF
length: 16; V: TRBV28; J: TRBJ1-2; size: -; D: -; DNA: TGTGCCAGCAGTTTAATGGGGGGAAAGGGTAGGCATGGCTACACCTTC; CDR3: CASSLMGGKGRHGYTF
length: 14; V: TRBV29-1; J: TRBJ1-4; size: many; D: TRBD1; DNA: TGCAGCGTTAAAGGGGGACAGGTTAATGAAAAACTGTTTTTT; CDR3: CSVKGGQVNEKLFF
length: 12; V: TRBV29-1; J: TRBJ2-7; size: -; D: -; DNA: TGCAGCGCCGCCGACTACTCCTACGAGCAGTACTTC; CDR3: CSAADYSYEQYF
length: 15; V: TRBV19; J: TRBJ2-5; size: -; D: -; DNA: TGTGCCAGTAGTGCCTCGACAGGCTGGGGGGAGACCCAGTACTTC; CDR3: CASSASTGWGETQYF
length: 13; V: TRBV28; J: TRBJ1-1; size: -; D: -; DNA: TGTGCCAGCAGTCGTGTGCGGAACACTGAAGCTTTCTTT; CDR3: CASSRVRNTEAFF
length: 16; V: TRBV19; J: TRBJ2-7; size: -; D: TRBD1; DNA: TGTGCCAGTAGTATCCGAAGGACAGGGGCCCCCTACGAGCAGTACTTC; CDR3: CASSIRRTGAPYEQYF
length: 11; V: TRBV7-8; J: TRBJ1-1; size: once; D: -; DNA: TGTGCCAGCAGCTTGAGACATGAAGCTTTCTTT; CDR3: CASSLRHEAFF
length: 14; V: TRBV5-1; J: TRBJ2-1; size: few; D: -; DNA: TGCGCCAGCAGCCGACAGCCTTCTTGGAATGAGCAGTTCTTC; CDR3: CASSRQPSWNEQFF
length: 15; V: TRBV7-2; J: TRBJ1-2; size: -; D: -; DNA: TGTGCCAGCAGCCGGACCCTCCTAGCCAGCTATGGCTACACCTTC; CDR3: CASSRTLLASYGYTF
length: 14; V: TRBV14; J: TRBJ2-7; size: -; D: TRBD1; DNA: TGTGCCAGCGCGTCCGGGACAGGGTTGTACGAGCAGTACTTC; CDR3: CASASGTGLYEQYF
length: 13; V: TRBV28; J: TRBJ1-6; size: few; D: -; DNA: TGTGCCAGCAGCGGGAACCATAATTCACCCCTCCACTTT; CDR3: CASSGNHNSPLHF
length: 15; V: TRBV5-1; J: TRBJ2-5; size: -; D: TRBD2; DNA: TGCGCCAGCAGCTCCGTAGTGACTAGCGGGGAAGTCCAGTACTTC; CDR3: CASSSVVTSGEVQYF
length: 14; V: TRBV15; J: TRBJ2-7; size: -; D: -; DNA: TGTGCCACCAACCAAGAGCTAAGCTCCTACGAGCAGTACTTC; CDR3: CATNQELSSYEQYF
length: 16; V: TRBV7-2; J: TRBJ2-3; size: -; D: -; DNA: TGTGCCAGCAGCTTACATAGGACTCGAGGGGGAGATACGCAGTATTTT; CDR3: CASSLHRTRGGDTQYF
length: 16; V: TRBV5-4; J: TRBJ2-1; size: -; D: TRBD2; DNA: TGTGCCAGCAGCTCCCCTAGCGGGAGAGCCTACAATGAGCAGTTCTTC; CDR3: CASSSPSGRAYNEQFF
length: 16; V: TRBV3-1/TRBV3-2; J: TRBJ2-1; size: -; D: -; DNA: TGTGCCAGCAGCCAAGGCAGGCAGAGGGCCTTCAATGAGCAGTTCTTC; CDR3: CASSQGRQRAFNEQFF
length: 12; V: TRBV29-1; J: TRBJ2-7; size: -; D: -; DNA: TGCAGCGCCGAGACTAGAAGCTACGAGCAGTACTTC; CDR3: CSAETRSYEQYF
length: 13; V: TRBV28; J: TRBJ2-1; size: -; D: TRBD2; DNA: TGTGCCAGCAGTTTACTAGCGGGAGGGCTAGGGCTCTTC; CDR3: CASSLLAGGLGLF
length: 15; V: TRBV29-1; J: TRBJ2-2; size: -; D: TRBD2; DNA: TGCAGCGTGCTTACTAGCGGGGGAGGGTCCGGGGAGCTGTTTTTT; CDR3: CSVLTSGGGSGELFF
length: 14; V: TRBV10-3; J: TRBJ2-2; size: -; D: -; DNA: TGTGCCATCGGCAGGGGAAGGTACACCGGGGAGCTGTTTTTT; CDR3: CAIGRGRYTGELFF